Detailed here is one T cell receptor (beta chain). The antigen it recognizes is unknown. No base quality values were provided; no much bigger clone lies one nucleotide off. In the same sample, other DNA sequences code for this CDR3. The immunoSEQ Assay, a bias-controlled multiplex PCR, was used to amplify TCRbeta CDR3 regions from genomic DNA. Turning to the authors' computational methods: Within the assay, amplification of reference gene primers was used to estimate how many nucleated cells each sample contained. To quantify the absolute abundance of each unique TCRbeta CDR3 rearrangement, sequence reads were collapsed and filtered. For each sample, productive Simpson clonality was calculated as the square root of Simpson's diversity index over productive rearrangements. Sourced from immuneACCESS, this table was stored by TCRdb with only in-frame sequences that have V and J called. A share of the clones is absent; for the studies checked, an unresolved V gene accounts for under half, and the remainder has no known explanation. D and trimming were read from the DNA, whereas the V and J calls and clone size are those reported in that table. For this sample the table gives 200,000 to 300,000 clones, of which 70% to 90% were detected only once. 0.85% to 0.95% of the sample lies in the top ten.

This specimen comes from a study of blood T cell repertoires in COVID-19 (dated by TCRdb to 2018 to 2020). Looking at the study overall: Samples from collaborators originated in the United States, Italy and Spain and spanned both the acute and convalescent phases of COVID-19. The material from the prospective study consisted of cDNA or gDNA derived from T cells, B-cell-depleted T cells, or PBMCs. Where HLA class I and class II types were available, the types were taken from metadata supplied by the sample provider, not from assay-based typing. Sample metadata almost always included a de-identified subject ID, COVID-19 status, age in years and sex. The samples were drawn from two sources: the first 160 participants of the ongoing ImmuneRACE study, and 1,000 to 1,500 subjects contributed by 6 global collaborators. Deeply sampled blood TCRbeta repertoires from subjects exposed to, actively infected with, or recovered from COVID-19 were included in the dataset. The repertoires were released in a freely available public database meant as a resource for research on the immune response to SARS-CoV-2. Points the paper makes about the study in general: How much clinical and demographic metadata was included differed by source and by participant, and the metadata was provided uncurated.

The germline V gene specifies ENHRY as CDR1 and SYGVKD as CDR2. V is shortened by 3 bases, J by 3 bases, and the region joining them spans 11 bases. The CDR3 contains 14 residues, cysteine and phenylalanine counted. Only the CDR3 DNA is retained, 42 bases long and in frame from the first base. In the prospective study, participants were roughly 18 to 90 years old, resided in about two dozen geographic areas of the United States, and were enrolled through a virtual design. In the prospective study, cohorts were assigned on the basis of participant-reported clinical history obtained from a screening survey and a study questionnaire. Exposed participants had been in contact with someone with a PCR-confirmed or clinician-diagnosed COVID-19 case within 2 weeks of study entry. In the prospective study, mobile phlebotomists collected whole blood, serum and a nasopharyngeal or oropharyngeal swab from each participant. Participants in the prospective study had the option to provide additional blood draws and questionnaires over an approximately 2-month period. Prospective study blood samples were shipped either frozen or at room temperature before DNA extraction.

Sequencing input: PBMCs or T cells enriched from blood (not recorded which). The chain couples TRBV10-3 to TRBJ1-1; TRBD1 is perhaps the D gene, given 6 matching bases. The sequence came from a man over 45 who had been exposed to COVID-19. The sequence in DNA is TGTGCCATCAGTGAAACAGGGTTAGACACTGAAGCTTTCTTT. The encoded protein is CAISETGLDTEAFF.